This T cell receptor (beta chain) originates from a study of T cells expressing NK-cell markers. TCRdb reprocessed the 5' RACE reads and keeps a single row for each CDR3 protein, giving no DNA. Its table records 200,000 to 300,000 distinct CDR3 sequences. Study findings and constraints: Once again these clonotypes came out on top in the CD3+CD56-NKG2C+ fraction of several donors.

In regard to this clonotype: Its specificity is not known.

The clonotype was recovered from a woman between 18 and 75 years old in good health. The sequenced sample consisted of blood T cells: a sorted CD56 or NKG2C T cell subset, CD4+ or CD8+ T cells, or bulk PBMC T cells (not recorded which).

The CDR3 here is CASSAYGGWGTDTQYF. The chain joins TRBV25-1 to TRBJ2-3; the D gene TCRdb calls, TRBD1, cannot be checked with no DNA. Germline loops: CDR1 MGHDK, CDR2 SYGVNS. The CDR3 consists of 16 residues.